This record looks at one TCR beta chain sequence and its context. What it recognizes is unknown. The CDR3 spans 16 residues. Germline CDR1 reads KGHSH; CDR2 reads LQKENI. V gave up 3 bases and J gave up 6 bases; unmatched junction bases: 8. These data belong to a study of beta chain features in type 1 diabetes. The wider study: Sorted cells examined across all samples numbered 100 million to 140 million. Overall study findings and caveats: Possibly, sequencing cDNA over-represented cells that had high TCR expression levels. VDJ junctions from type 1 diabetes patients carried fewer insertions and larger deletions. Relative to healthy donors, patients appeared to have naive, central memory and Treg TCRB repertoires that were more similar.

Sequenced material consisted of expressed TCRB transcripts (all of the isolated RNA was reverse transcribed). Generated by immunoSEQ multiplex PCR, the TCRdb table keeps only in-frame clones and is missing some. The data show under 250,000 clones, over 12% seen once. Sequencing used naive CD4+ T cells from blood. This sequence originates from a middle-aged woman in good health. The rearrangement joins TRBV18 to TRBJ2-1; 10 bases fit TRBD2. The CDR3 coding sequence is TGTGCCAGCTCACCGGTAGCGGGGGGCGTTATCAATGAGCAGTTCTTC. It specifies CASSPVAGGVINEQFF.